This TCR beta chain derives from a study of T cell responses to AZD1222 COVID-19 vaccine. For the study at large: Pooled in the analysis were second doses at about 4 or about 12 weeks.

The data were produced by immunoSEQ multiplex PCR, yet TCRdb's version contains in-frame clones alone and is incomplete. This table has 140,000 to 150,000 clones, roughly 92% appearing once. With regard to this clone: The antigen remains unidentified.

Study-wide results and limits: Researchers report vaccine-associated CD4 TCRs spanning spike, with dominance at 160-218 and 743-854.

The CDR3 is 19 residues long. Germline trimming cut 2 bases from V and 5 bases from J; bases unmatched to any gene: 16. CDR1 and CDR2 (germline): SGHAT, FQNNGV. The source material was peripheral blood, sampled on day 0 of AZD1222 vaccination. V gene TRBV11-2 combines with J gene TRBJ2-2, with 8 bases fitting TRBD2. The clonotype comes from an adult in good health. DNA for the CDR3: TGTGCCAGCAGCTTAAACCCCGACCCGGCGGGAGGTAGGACCGGGGAGCTGTTTTTT. Protein: CASSLNPDPAGGRTGELFF.